The rows below give T cell receptor beta chains drawn from one sample of a study of blood T cells in healthy people across ages. TCRdb redid the calling of the 5' RACE reads with MiXCR, one entry per CDR3 protein. Among about 760,000 distinct CDR3 sequences, approximately 25% were seen once, and the ten largest hold just under 9.5%. In addition, the sample was reused for a study of T cells of mothers and their children.

The specimen sequenced was blood. These receptors came from a boy younger than 18 in good health. CDR3s include the opening cysteine and the closing phenylalanine or tryptophan. The order of the fields is V gene, J gene, D gene, clone size, CDR3 DNA, CDR3 protein. A D gene is named only where the DNA matches it firmly. Size tells how often a clone was seen (once, few, many) or the class of an expanded clone, and some rows leave it out.

TRBV10-3	TRBJ2-2	TRBD1	.	TGTGCCATCAGCGGACAGGGAAGGGACACCGGGGAGCTGTTTTTT	CAISGQGRDTGELFF
TRBV9	TRBJ2-5	TRBD1	.	TGTGCCAGCAGCGTAGAGGGACAGGGACGAGAGACCCAGTACTTC	CASSVEGQGRETQYF
TRBV5-1	TRBJ2-1	TRBD2	few	TGCGCCAGCACAAGCGGGGGGCAGTACAATGAGCAGTTCTTC	CASTSGGQYNEQFF
TRBV20-1	TRBJ2-5	TRBD1	.	TGCAGTGCTAGATCTCAAGAGGGACAGGGCCAAGAGACCCAGTACTTC	CSARSQEGQGQETQYF
TRBV11-2	TRBJ1-6	TRBD1	few	TGTGCCAGCAGCTGGTATCGACAGGGTAATTCACCCCTCCACTTT	CASSWYRQGNSPLHF
TRBV28	TRBJ1-1	TRBD1	.	TGTGCCAGCTCAGTCGCCCTCCGGGACAGGGGGCGCAGGGCTTTCTTT	CASSVALRDRGRRAFF
TRBV29-1	TRBJ1-5	.	.	TGCAGCGTTGCAGAATCGCAGGGTGGCAATCAGCCCCAGCATTTT	CSVAESQGGNQPQHF
TRBV20-1	TRBJ1-4	.	.	TGCAGTGCTAGAGGAGGGACTGGCACGGAAAAACTGTTTTTT	CSARGGTGTEKLFF
TRBV6-2/TRBV6-3	TRBJ2-5	.	.	TGTGCCAGCAGTTACTCAAGCTCCTACGATGCGTTCTTC	CASSYSSSYDAFF
TRBV11-2	TRBJ2-1	.	.	TGTGCCAGCAGCCCCGAAGACGGAAGCTCCTACAATGAGCAGTTCTTC	CASSPEDGSSYNEQFF
TRBV4-2	TRBJ2-7	TRBD1	.	TGTGCCAGCAGCCGAACAAGGGACAGCTCCTACGAGCAGTACTTC	CASSRTRDSSYEQYF
TRBV20-1	TRBJ1-2	TRBD1	few	TGCAGTGCTAGCAGACAGGGAAATGGCTACACCTTC	CSASRQGNGYTF
TRBV3-1	TRBJ2-5	TRBD2	.	TGTGCCAGCAGAACCCCGGGACTAGTGGGAGAGACCCAGTACTTC	CASRTPGLVGETQYF
TRBV6-1	TRBJ2-7	TRBD1	few	TGTGCCAGCAGTGAACAGGGGGCGCCCCCCTATTCCTACGAGCAGTACTTC	CASSEQGAPPYSYEQYF
TRBV13	TRBJ1-5	.	.	TGTGCCAGCAGCTTCGGCCGGGGAGGGGAGCCCCAGCATTTT	CASSFGRGGEPQHF
TRBV20-1	TRBJ2-1	TRBD2	few	TGCAGTGCACAACCCGGGACTAGCGCCACCAATGAGCAGTTCTTC	CSAQPGTSATNEQFF
TRBV29-1	TRBJ2-2	.	few	TGCAGCGTAGGCACCCAGACCGGGGAGCTGTTTTTT	CSVGTQTGELFF
TRBV11-2	TRBJ2-1	.	few	TGTGCCAGCAGCTTGACAGGAGCGTACAATGAGCAGTTCTTC	CASSLTGAYNEQFF
TRBV6-1	TRBJ2-1	.	.	TGTGCCAGCAGTGCCCGTCCGGGACTCACCATTAGCTATGAGCAGTTCTTC	CASSARPGLTISYEQFF
TRBV2	TRBJ2-1	.	.	TGTGCCAGCAGTGCCGGGCGGGAAGACAATGAGCAGTTCTTC	CASSAGREDNEQFF
TRBV5-1	TRBJ2-5	TRBD2	.	TGCGCCCTAAAGCGGGGGCGGCGTTCAGAGACCCAGTACTTC	CALKRGRRSETQYF
TRBV28	TRBJ2-5	TRBD1	few	TGTGCCAGCAGTTTTTCACCATGGACAGGAAAGGGAGAGACCCAGTACTTC	CASSFSPWTGKGETQYF
TRBV2	TRBJ2-7	TRBD2	few	TGTGCCAGCGAGGGACTAGCGGGGGTCAAAGCGGGCGAGCAGTACTTC	CASEGLAGVKAGEQYF
TRBV20-1	TRBJ2-5	TRBD1	.	TGCAGTGCTTTCACCGGGACAGGGGGGCAAGAGACCCAGTACTTC	CSAFTGTGGQETQYF
TRBV28	TRBJ1-4	TRBD1	.	TGTGCCAGCAGTTTTACCCCGGGACAGCGCGAAAAACTGTTTTTT	CASSFTPGQREKLFF
TRBV7-9	TRBJ2-7	TRBD1	.	TGTGCCAGCAGCTATATTGTAGGTCAGGGGGCTTACGAGCAGTACTTC	CASSYIVGQGAYEQYF
TRBV3-1	TRBJ1-2	.	few	TGTGCCAGCAGCCAGGGAAGGAGCTATGGCTACACCTTC	CASSQGRSYGYTF
TRBV13	TRBJ2-7	.	.	TGTGCCAGCAGCTTATCGAGGGGTGCGAGGCTAGAGCAGTACTTC	CASSLSRGARLEQYF
TRBV29-1	TRBJ2-7	TRBD1	few	TGCAGCGCCGGGACAGGAACCTACGAGCAGTACTTC	CSAGTGTYEQYF
TRBV20-1	TRBJ1-4	TRBD1	.	TGCAGTGCCCTTACAGGGGTAACTAATGAAAAACTGTTTTTT	CSALTGVTNEKLFF
TRBV7-2	TRBJ2-5	TRBD2	few	TGTGTCAGCAGCTTAGTGGCGGGGGGATCCCAAGAGACCCAGTACTTC	CVSSLVAGGSQETQYF
TRBV5-1	TRBJ2-3	TRBD2	few	TGCGCCAGCAGCTCTAACGGGCTAGCGGGAGGGATTCCCATACAGCAGTATTTT	CASSSNGLAGGIPIQQYF
TRBV24-1	TRBJ2-3	.	.	TGTGCCACCAGTGATCAAGGACGGATCACAGATACGCAGTATTTT	CATSDQGRITDTQYF
TRBV4-1	TRBJ1-4	.	.	TGCGCCAGCAGCCAACACGATCGGACCGATGGTAATGAAAAACTGTTTTTT	CASSQHDRTDGNEKLFF
TRBV4-2	TRBJ2-3	.	few	TGTGCCAGCAGCCAAGAGTTACGCGATACGCAGTATTTT	CASSQELRDTQYF
TRBV13	TRBJ2-1	.	few	TGTGCCAGCACCCGCCAAGGGATGGATGAGCAGTTCTTC	CASTRQGMDEQFF
TRBV28	TRBJ1-5	.	few	TGTGCCAGCAGTTTGGTTAGGCAGCCCCTGGCTTTGCGGGCTCAGCCCCAGCATTTT	CASSLVRQPLALRAQPQHF